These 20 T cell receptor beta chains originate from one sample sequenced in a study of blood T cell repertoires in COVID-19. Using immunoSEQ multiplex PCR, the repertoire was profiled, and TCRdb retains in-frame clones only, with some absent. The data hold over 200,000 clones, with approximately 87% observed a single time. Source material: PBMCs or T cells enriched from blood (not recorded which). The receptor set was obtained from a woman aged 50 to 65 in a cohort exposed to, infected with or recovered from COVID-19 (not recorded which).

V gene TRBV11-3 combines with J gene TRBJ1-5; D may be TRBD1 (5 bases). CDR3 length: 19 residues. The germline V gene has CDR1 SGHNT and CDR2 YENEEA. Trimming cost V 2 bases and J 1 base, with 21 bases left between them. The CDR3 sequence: CASSLIQFSPGPSNQPQHF. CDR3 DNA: TGTGCCAGCAGCTTAATACAGTTCAGCCCAGGGCCAAGCAATCAGCCCCAGCATTTT.

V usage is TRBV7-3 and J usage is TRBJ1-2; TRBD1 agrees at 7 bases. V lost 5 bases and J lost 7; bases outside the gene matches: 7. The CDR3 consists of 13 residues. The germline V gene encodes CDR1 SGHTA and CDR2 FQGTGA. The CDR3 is CASSHDRVSGYTF. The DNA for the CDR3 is TGTGCCAGCAGCCATGACAGGGTTAGTGGCTACACCTTC.

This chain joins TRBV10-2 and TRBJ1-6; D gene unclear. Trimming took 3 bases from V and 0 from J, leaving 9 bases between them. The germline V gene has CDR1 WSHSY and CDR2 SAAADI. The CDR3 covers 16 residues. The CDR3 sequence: CASSEVRSSYNSPLHF. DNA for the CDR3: TGCGCCAGCAGTGAAGTAAGGAGCTCCTATAATTCACCCCTCCACTTT.

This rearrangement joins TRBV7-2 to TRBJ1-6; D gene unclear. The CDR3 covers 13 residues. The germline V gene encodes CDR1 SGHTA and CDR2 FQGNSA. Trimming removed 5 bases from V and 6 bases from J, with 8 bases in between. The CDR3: CASSPSGNSPLHF. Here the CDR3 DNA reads TGTGCCAGCAGCCCATCGGGTAATTCACCCCTCCACTTT. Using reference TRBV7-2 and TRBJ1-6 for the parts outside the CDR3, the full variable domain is GAGVSQSPSNKVTEKGKDVELRCDPISGHTALYWYRQSLGQGLEFLIYFQGNSAPDKSGLPSDRFSAERTGGSVSTLTIQRTQQEDSAVYLCASSPSGNSPLHFGNGTRLTVT.

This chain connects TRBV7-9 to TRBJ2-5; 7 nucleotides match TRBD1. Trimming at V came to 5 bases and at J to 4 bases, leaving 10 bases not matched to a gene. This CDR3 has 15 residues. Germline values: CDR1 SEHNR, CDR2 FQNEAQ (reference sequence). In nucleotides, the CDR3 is TGTGCCAGCAGCGACCGGGACAGAAAAGGAGAGACCCAGTACTTC. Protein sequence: CASSDRDRKGETQYF.

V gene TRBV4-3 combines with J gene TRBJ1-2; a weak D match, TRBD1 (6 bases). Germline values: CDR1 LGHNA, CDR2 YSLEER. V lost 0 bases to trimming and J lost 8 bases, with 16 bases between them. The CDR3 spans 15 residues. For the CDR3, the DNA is TGCGCCAGCAGCCAAGATCGGGGGGGGGCAAGCGGCTACACCTTC. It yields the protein CASSQDRGGASGYTF.

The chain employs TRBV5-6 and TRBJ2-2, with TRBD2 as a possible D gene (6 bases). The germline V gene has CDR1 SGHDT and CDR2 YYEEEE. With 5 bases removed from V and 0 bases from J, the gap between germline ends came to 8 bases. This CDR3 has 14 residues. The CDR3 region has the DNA TGTGCCAGCAGTAGCGGATCGAACACCGGGGAGCTGTTTTTT. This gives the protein CASSSGSNTGELFF.

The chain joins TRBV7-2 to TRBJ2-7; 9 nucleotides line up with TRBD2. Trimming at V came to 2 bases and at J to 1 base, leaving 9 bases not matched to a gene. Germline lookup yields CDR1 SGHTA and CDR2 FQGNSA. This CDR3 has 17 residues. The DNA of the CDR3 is TGTGCCAGCAGCTTACGGTCGGCGCGGGGGGGATCCTACGAGCAGTACTTC. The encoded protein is CASSLRSARGGSYEQYF.

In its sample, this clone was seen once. CDR3 region: CASSGLADTDTQYF. Written as DNA, the CDR3 is TGTGCCAGCTCGGGCCTAGCTGACACAGATACGCAGTATTTT. The rearrangement links TRBV18 to TRBJ2-3, with D maybe TRBD2 (5 bases). The V gene's germline CDR1 is KGHSH and CDR2 LQKENI. With 6 bases removed from V and 2 bases from J, the gap between germline ends came to 12 bases. The CDR3 spans 14 residues.

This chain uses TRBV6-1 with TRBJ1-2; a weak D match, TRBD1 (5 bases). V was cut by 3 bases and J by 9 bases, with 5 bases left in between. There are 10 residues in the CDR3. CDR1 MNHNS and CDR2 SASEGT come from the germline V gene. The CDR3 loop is CASSEGRYTF. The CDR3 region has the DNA TGTGCCAGCAGTGAGGGGCGCTACACCTTC.

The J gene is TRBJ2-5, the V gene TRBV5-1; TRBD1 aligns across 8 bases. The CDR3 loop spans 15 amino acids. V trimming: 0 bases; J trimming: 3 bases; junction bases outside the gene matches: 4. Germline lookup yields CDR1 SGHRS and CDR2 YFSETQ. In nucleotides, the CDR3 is TGCGCCAGCAGCTTGGCCGCAGGGGGCGAAGAGACCCAGTACTTC. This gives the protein CASSLAAGGEETQYF.

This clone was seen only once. This CDR3 is CASSSDRNQPQHF. Written as DNA, the CDR3 is TGTGCCAGCAGCTCCGACAGGAATCAGCCCCAGCATTTT. The rearrangement links TRBV7-2 to TRBJ1-5; D possibly corresponds to TRBD1 (6 bases). V was trimmed by 4 bases and J by 4 bases, leaving 8 bases between them. The germline V gene encodes CDR1 SGHTA and CDR2 FQGNSA. The CDR3 is 13 amino acids.

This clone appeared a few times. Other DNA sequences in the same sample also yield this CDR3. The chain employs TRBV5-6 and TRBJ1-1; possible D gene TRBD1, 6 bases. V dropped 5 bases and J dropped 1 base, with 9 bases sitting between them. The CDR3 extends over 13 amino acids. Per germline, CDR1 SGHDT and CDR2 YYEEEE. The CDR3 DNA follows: TGTGCCAGCAGAAGGGGGAGGAACACTGAAGCTTTCTTT. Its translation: CASRRGRNTEAFF.

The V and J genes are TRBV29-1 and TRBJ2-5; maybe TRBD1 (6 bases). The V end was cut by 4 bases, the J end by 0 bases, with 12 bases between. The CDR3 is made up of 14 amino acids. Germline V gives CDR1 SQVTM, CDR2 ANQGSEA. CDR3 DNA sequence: TGCAGCGTTGCCCGGACAGCAGACCAAGAGACCCAGTACTTC. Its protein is CSVARTADQETQYF.

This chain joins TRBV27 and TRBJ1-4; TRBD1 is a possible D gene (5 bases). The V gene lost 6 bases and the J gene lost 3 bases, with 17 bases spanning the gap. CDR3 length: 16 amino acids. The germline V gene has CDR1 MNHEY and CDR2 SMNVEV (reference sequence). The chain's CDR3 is CASSPTGTSPNEKLFF. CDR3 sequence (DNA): TGTGCCAGCAGCCCCACAGGAACATCACCTAATGAAAAACTGTTTTTT.

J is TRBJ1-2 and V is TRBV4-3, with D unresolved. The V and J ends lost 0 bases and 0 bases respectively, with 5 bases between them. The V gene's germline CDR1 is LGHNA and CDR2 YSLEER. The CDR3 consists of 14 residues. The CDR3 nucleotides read TGCGCCAGCAGCCAAGAGGCAGCTAACTATGGCTACACCTTC. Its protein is CASSQEAANYGYTF.

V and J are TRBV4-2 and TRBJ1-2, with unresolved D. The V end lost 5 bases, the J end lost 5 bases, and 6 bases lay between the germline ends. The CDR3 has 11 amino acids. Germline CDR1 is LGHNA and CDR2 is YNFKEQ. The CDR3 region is CASSNGYGYTF. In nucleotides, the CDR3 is TGTGCCAGCAGCAACGGGTATGGCTACACCTTC.

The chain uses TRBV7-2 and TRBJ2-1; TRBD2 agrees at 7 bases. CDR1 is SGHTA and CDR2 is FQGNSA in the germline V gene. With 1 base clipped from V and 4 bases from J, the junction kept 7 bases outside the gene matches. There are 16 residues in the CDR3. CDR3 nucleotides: TGTGCCAGCAGCTTAGGGCGGGGGATCGCATACAATGAGCAGTTCTTC. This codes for CASSLGRGIAYNEQFF.

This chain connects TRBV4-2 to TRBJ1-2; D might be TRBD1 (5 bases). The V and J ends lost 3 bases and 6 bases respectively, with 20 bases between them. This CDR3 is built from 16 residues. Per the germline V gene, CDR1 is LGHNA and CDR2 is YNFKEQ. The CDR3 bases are TGTGCCAGCAGCCAGGCCCCGGGGGAGTGGAAGGATGGCTACACCTTC. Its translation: CASSQAPGEWKDGYTF.

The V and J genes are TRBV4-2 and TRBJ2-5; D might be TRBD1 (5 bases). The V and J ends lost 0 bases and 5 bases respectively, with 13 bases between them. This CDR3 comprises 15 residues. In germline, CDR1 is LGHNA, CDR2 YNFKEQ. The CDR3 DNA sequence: TGTGCCAGCAGCCAAGAACCTCAGGGTCTGGAGACCCAGTACTTC. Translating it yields CASSQEPQGLETQYF.